Presented here are 25 T cell receptor delta chains from one specimen sequenced in a study of γδ T cells in repeated Plasmodium falciparum infection. TCRdb reprocessed the multiplex PCR reads through CATT. The table has around 86,000 delta-chain clones, 1.4% to 1.5% seen once. Flow sorting of PBMC yielded separate Vgamma9/Vdelta2+ and Vdelta2-negative gammadelta T cell populations for bulk repertoire analysis. Sequencing input: gamma-delta T cells from blood. The receptors here all came from a pool of human donors (malaria-infected and uninfected, not separated).

This clone was counted between two and nine times. It differs at one base from a far larger clone, so likely a read error. This sample also contains other DNA sequences that code for the same CDR3. The CDR3 DNA is TGTGCCTGCGACACCGTTGGGGGACTGGGGGATATTCCCGACACCGATAAACTCATCTTT. It translates to CACDTVGGLGDIPDTDKLIF. The chain links TRDV2 to TRDJ1; 11 bases map to TRDD3. No J gene is reported in TCRdb; it was inferred here by comparing the DNA with germline. Germline assignment: CDR1 GEAIGNYY and CDR2 EKD. CDR3 size: 20 residues.

Worth noting for this clone: The protein TCRdb lists belongs to a much larger clone and differs from this DNA's translation at residue 5, which points to a read error; the protein shown is made from the DNA. The chain recombines TRDV2 with TRDJ1; D is uncertain. Germline-derived CDR1 and CDR2 are GEAIGNYY and EKD. Trimming removed 3 bases at V and 1 base at J, with 11 bases between. The CDR3 covers 14 residues. CDR3 in DNA: TGTGCCTGTGACCCCGGTACCTGCACCGATAAACTCATCTTT. Protein product: CACDPGTCTDKLIF.

This clone was seen more than once but under ten times. TCRdb's protein, taken from a much larger clone, differs from this DNA's translation at residue 19, likely owing to a read error; the protein displayed comes from the DNA. The chain combines TRDV1 with TRDJ1; TRDD3 matches at 13 bases. Because TCRdb records no J gene, it was assigned here through a match of the DNA to germline. The CDR3 is 24 residues long. CDR1 and CDR2 (germline): TSWWSYY, QGS. J lost 5 bases, V lost 0 bases, and 27 bases had no gene match. CDR3 sequence reads: CALGELGRSRLIRTGGYEEDKLIF. In DNA, the CDR3 is TGTGCTCTTGGGGAACTAGGCCGGTCACGTCTTATTCGTACTGGGGGATACGAAGAGGATAAACTCATCTTT.

To note about this clone: TCRdb's protein for this DNA is that of a much larger clone and differs from the translation at residue 10, likely a read error; the protein shown is the DNA translation. The chain joins TRDV2 to TRDJ1; D gene unclear. TCRdb carries no J gene annotation; the J gene was assigned here by matching the DNA with germline. The V end was cut by 0 bases, the J end by 0 bases, with 16 bases between. The CDR3 has 17 amino acids. Germline assignment: CDR1 GEAIGNYY and CDR2 EKD. This chain's CDR3 is CACDTVASDQYTDKLIF. The CDR3 nucleotides read TGTGCCTGTGACACCGTCGCCAGTGACCAGTACACCGATAAACTCATCTTT.

As for this clone: This may stem from a read error, because a much larger clone lies one nucleotide away. This chain connects TRDV1 to TRDJ1; the D gene is possibly TRDD3 (5 bases). TCRdb offers no J gene call, so here the DNA was matched to germline to obtain one. This CDR3 has 16 residues. CDR1 and CDR2 (germline): TSWWSYY, QGS. The CDR3 loop reads CALGENRGSDTDKLIF. The CDR3 nucleotides are TGTGCCCTTGGGGAGAACCGGGGCTCAGACACCGATAAACTCATCTTT.

For this clone: The protein TCRdb lists belongs to a much larger clone and differs from this DNA's translation at residue 13, which points to a read error; the protein shown is made from the DNA. The chain joins TRDV2 to TRDJ1; D gene unclear. The CDR3 has 21 amino acids. The V gene lost 3 bases and the J gene lost 3 bases, with 34 bases spanning the gap. In germline, CDR1 is GEAIGNYY, CDR2 EKD. The CDR3 DNA sequence: TGTGCCTGTGACCCCCTCGGATCAGCACTAGCTCCGTCTGAAGAAGCCGATAAACTCATCTTT. Translated: CACDPLGSALAPSEEADKLIF.

This clone was recorded a few times. TCRdb's protein, taken from a much larger clone, differs from this DNA's translation at residue 14, likely owing to a read error; the protein displayed comes from the DNA. The chain joins TRDV1 to TRDJ1, with TRDD3 identical over 10 bases. The J gene, left out of TCRdb, was set here by checking the DNA against germline. CDR1 TSWWSYY and CDR2 QGS come from the germline V gene. V dropped 1 base and J dropped 3; count of bases not matched to a gene: 14. This CDR3 is built from 19 residues. CDR3 sequence reads: CALGEPWALGDSRADKLIF. The CDR3 region has the DNA TGTGCTCTTGGGGAACCCTGGGCTCTGGGGGATAGTAGGGCCGATAAACTCATCTTT.

This clone was observed a handful of times. TCRdb lists the protein of a much larger clone for this DNA, which differs at residue 8, so this is likely a read error; the protein given here is translated from the DNA itself. The chain joins TRDV2 to TRDJ1; 13 bases agree with TRDD3. TCRdb leaves out the J gene; it was filled in here by matching the DNA to germline. This CDR3 has 22 residues. The germline V gene encodes CDR1 GEAIGNYY and CDR2 EKD. The trim removed 4 bases at V and 0 bases at J, leaving 22 bases unmatched. The CDR3 loop reads CACETSPTYWGIRVPDTDKLIF. In DNA form, the CDR3 reads TGTGCCTGTGAAACCTCGCCCACGTACTGGGGGATACGCGTTCCCGACACCGATAAACTCATCTTT.

This clone was seen ten or more times. The amino acid sequence in TCRdb belongs to a much larger clone and departs from this DNA's translation at residue 3, likely a sequencing read error; the sequence shown is translated from the DNA. The rearrangement uses TRDV3 and TRDJ1; TRDD3 matches 9 bases. Germline CDR1 reads TVYSNPD; CDR2 reads GDNSRS (reference sequence). CDR3 length equals 21 residues. The ends lost 5 bases at V and 0 bases at J; junction bases unmatched: 28. Written as DNA, the CDR3 is TGTGCCCTCCCTGATACCCTACTGGGGGACCCAAATCACTCGTACACCGATAAACTCATCTTT. This translates into CALPDTLLGDPNHSYTDKLIF.

This clone showed up just a few times. The mismatch at residue 7 between this DNA's translation and the TCRdb protein of a much larger clone likely reflects a read error; the protein shown is translated from the DNA. Here the CDR3 DNA reads TGTGCCTGTGACACCGTGAGGGATACCCCCACCGATAAACTCATCTTT. This codes for CACDTVRDTPTDKLIF. This sequence joins TRDV2 and TRDJ1, with TRDD3 identical over 7 bases. Matching the DNA to germline supplied the J gene, which TCRdb does not give. The germline gives CDR1 GEAIGNYY, CDR2 EKD. The CDR3 length is 16 residues. V lost 0 bases, J lost 1 base, and 7 bases stayed unmatched.

This clone was counted between two and nine times. TCRdb shows a much larger clone's protein in place of this DNA's translation, and the two differ at residue 3, likely through a read error; the protein shown is translated from the DNA. V is TRDV1 and J is TRDJ1; possibly TRDD2 or TRDD3 for D (6 bases each). Germline V gene sequence: CDR1 TSWWSYY, CDR2 QGS. This CDR3 spans 22 amino acids. CDR3 sequence (DNA): TGTGCTCCTGGGGAATCTAAAAATGAGGGGGCGCCACTCCTACCTTACACCGATAAACTCATCTTT. This translates into CAPGESKNEGAPLLPYTDKLIF.

V gene TRDV1 combines with J gene TRDJ1; 7 bases align to TRDD3. Since TCRdb gives no J gene, matching the DNA to germline was used here to assign it. This CDR3 comprises 18 residues. V lost 4 bases to trimming and J lost 0 bases; unmatched junction nucleotides: 14. Germline V gene sequence: CDR1 TSWWSYY, CDR2 QGS. CDR3 amino acids: CALGVLSVLGIYTDKLIF. The CDR3 bases are TGTGCTCTTGGGGTGTTATCCGTACTGGGGATATACACCGATAAACTCATCTTT.

This clone has just a few counts. A read error is the likely source, as a far larger clone sits one nucleotide away. The sample holds other DNA sequences that translate to the same CDR3. The chain has TRDV2 and TRDJ1; possible D gene TRDD3, 6 bases. Here the J gene was assigned by germline matching of the DNA, as TCRdb has none. Germline V gene sequence: CDR1 GEAIGNYY, CDR2 EKD. Trimming took 0 bases from V and 0 from J, leaving 19 bases between them. The CDR3 is made up of 18 amino acids. The CDR3 protein is CACDTVDRTGEYTDKLIF. The CDR3 DNA reads as TGTGCCTGTGACACCGTCGATCGAACGGGGGAGTACACCGATAAACTCATCTTT.

This clone was counted only a few times. The TCRdb protein comes from a much larger clone and disagrees with this DNA's translation at residue 6, likely due to a read error; the protein given here is derived from the DNA. This chain uses TRDV1 with TRDJ1; 8 nucleotides match TRDD3. The J gene, missing from TCRdb, was assigned here through DNA to germline matching. J gave up 1 base and V 2 bases, and 9 bases lay outside the gene matches. The CDR3 has 17 amino acids. Germline V gene lookup returns CDR1 TSWWSYY and CDR2 QGS. The CDR3 region is CALGEVWGSPLTDKLIF. The CDR3 nucleotides read TGTGCTCTTGGGGAAGTCTGGGGGAGCCCCCTCACCGATAAACTCATCTTT.

This clone was observed a handful of times. A read error likely explains why the TCRdb protein, taken from a much larger clone, differs from this DNA's translation at residue 7; the protein shown is translated from the DNA. The V call is TRDV2, the J call TRDJ1; TRDD3 matches at 9 bases. TCRdb supplies no J gene; here it was assigned by aligning the nucleotide sequence to germline. The CDR3 extends over 22 amino acids. After removal of 2 bases from V and 0 bases from J, the junction contained 24 bases not matched to a gene. Germline V lookup: CDR1 GEAIGNYY, CDR2 EKD. The CDR3 loop reads CACDRNLTRRGYASRYTDKLIF. The CDR3 DNA follows: TGTGCCTGTGACAGGAATCTTACGAGAAGGGGATACGCGAGTAGGTACACCGATAAACTCATCTTT.

The table lists this clone with a few counts. The protein TCRdb gives is from a much larger clone and does not agree with this DNA's translation at residue 7, likely a read error; the protein shown here comes from the DNA. The chain employs TRDV1 and TRDJ1; D is uncertain. TCRdb offers no J gene call, so here the DNA was matched to germline to obtain one. In germline, CDR1 is TSWWSYY, CDR2 QGS. V lost 5 bases to trimming and J lost 10 bases, with 8 bases between them. This CDR3 has 10 residues. The CDR3 spells CALGKARLIF. The CDR3 region has the DNA TGTGCTCTTGGGAAGGCCAGACTCATCTTT.

Turning to this clone: This DNA's translation differs at residue 10 from TCRdb's protein, which comes from a much larger clone; a read error is likely, and the protein shown is translated from the DNA. This chain joins TRDV2 and TRDJ1; D is perhaps TRDD3 (6 bases). TCRdb does not report a J gene; here it was assigned by matching the DNA to germline references. Germline V gene data show CDR1 as GEAIGNYY and CDR2 as EKD. The CDR3 loop spans 15 amino acids. The V and J ends lost 0 bases and 4 bases respectively, with 14 bases between them. In nucleotides, the CDR3 is TGTGCCTGTGACACCCGATACGCCGGGGACGATAAACTCATCTTT. Residues: CACDTRYAGDDKLIF.

This clone showed up just a few times. It is likely a read error: a sequence one base away is far more abundant. The sample has other DNA sequences that encode this CDR3 too. The chain has TRDV2 and TRDJ1, with 10 bases aligning to TRDD3. The J gene was not available in TCRdb and was assigned here by matching the DNA to germline segments. This CDR3 has 23 residues. V lost 5 bases to trimming and J lost 1 base; unmatched junction nucleotides: 30. Germline V gene lookup returns CDR1 GEAIGNYY and CDR2 EKD. Here the CDR3 DNA reads TGTGCCTGTGGCAAACACTTCCTAATGAGGGGGATACGTTCCCGGGGTTGCACCGATAAACTCATCTTT. Translated, it gives CACGKHFLMRGIRSRGCTDKLIF.

This clone was detected a few times. A read error likely explains this, since a far larger clone differs by one base. Other DNA sequences from this sample encode an identical CDR3 as well. The chain employs TRDV1 and TRDJ1; D not certain. CDR1 TSWWSYY and CDR2 QGS come from the germline V gene. The CDR3 spans 18 residues. CDR3 sequence (DNA): TGTGCTCTTGGGGAACGTACGTTTGGACCGATGTACACCGACAAACTCATCTTT. It encodes CALGERTFGPMYTDKLIF.

This clone came up a few times. This DNA's translation and the protein TCRdb lists, from a much larger clone, do not match at residue 16, likely due to a read error; the protein shown is translated from the DNA. This sequence joins TRDV1 and TRDJ1; D not resolved. Germline matching of the DNA provided the J gene here, since TCRdb leaves it blank. Germline V CDR1 and CDR2: TSWWSYY, QGS. The CDR3 consists of 19 residues. For the CDR3, the DNA is TGTGCTCTTGGGGAACGATTTACTCTAACCCTCGTGTACACCGATGAACTCATCTTT. Translation: CALGERFTLTLVYTDELIF.

This clone was counted a few times. The translation of this DNA and the TCRdb protein of a much larger clone differ at residue 7, probably owing to a read error; the protein shown here is translated from the DNA. This rearrangement joins TRDV2 to TRDJ1, with 7 positions matching TRDD3. The J gene, missing from TCRdb, was assigned here through DNA to germline matching. Germline CDR1 GEAIGNYY, CDR2 EKD. CDR3 length: 16 amino acids. With 4 bases clipped from V and 5 bases from J, the junction kept 15 bases outside the gene matches. CDR3 coding DNA: TGTGCCTGTGAGAAGATGAGGGATACCCTGAAGGATAAACTCATCTTT. Amino acids: CACEKMRDTLKDKLIF.

V and J are TRDV1 and TRDJ1; TRDD3 agrees at 12 bases. The CDR3 spans 17 residues. Germline V gene data show CDR1 as TSWWSYY and CDR2 as QGS. J lost 8 bases, V lost 0 bases, and 10 bases had no gene match. The CDR3 coding sequence is TGTGCTCTTGGGGAACTAGGGGGCGTCTGGGGGATACGAAAACTCATCTTT. It yields the protein CALGELGGVWGIRKLIF.

This clone was recorded a few times. Translating this DNA gives a protein that differs at residue 3 from the TCRdb one, which belongs to a much larger clone; a read error is likely, and the protein shown is this translation. This rearrangement joins TRDV2 to TRDJ3; tentative D call: TRDD3 (5 bases). Here the J gene was assigned by germline matching of the DNA, as TCRdb has none. The V gene's germline CDR1 is GEAIGNYY and CDR2 EKD. The CDR3 is made up of 21 amino acids. CDR3 sequence (DNA): TGTGCCCGTGACACGCAAGAGTCAAATGGGGTTCACTCCTGGGACACCCGACAGATGTTTTTC. Its protein is CARDTQESNGVHSWDTRQMFF.

Many counts were recorded for this clone. V gene TRDV1 combines with J gene TRDJ1; TRDD3 aligns across 7 bases. Since TCRdb gives no J gene, matching the DNA to germline was used here to assign it. V dropped 4 bases and J dropped 2; count of bases not matched to a gene: 19. The CDR3 is made up of 19 amino acids. Germline CDR1 is TSWWSYY and CDR2 is QGS. In DNA form, the CDR3 reads TGTGCTCTTGGGGCTCCTCATCCATACTGGGGTCTCCGGACCGATAAACTCATCTTT. It is translated as CALGAPHPYWGLRTDKLIF.

Comments on this clone: The protein given by TCRdb reflects a much larger clone and differs at residue 3 from this DNA's translation, likely from a read error; the protein shown is the DNA's translation. The V and J genes are TRDV1 and TRDJ1, with D perhaps matching TRDD3 (6 bases). TCRdb gives no J gene; it was assigned here by matching the DNA to germline. Germline loops: CDR1 TSWWSYY, CDR2 QGS. The CDR3 spans 19 residues. CDR3 bases: TGTGCTCCTGGGGTAAACTTTTTTCTATGGCCCCGAGAGACCGATAAACTCATCTTT. It translates to CAPGVNFFLWPRETDKLIF.